The entry below gives a single T cell receptor beta chain sequence along with its context. It has no known antigen specificity. No much larger clone is present one base from it, and per-base qualities are unavailable. This specimen comes from a study of blood T cell repertoires in COVID-19 (dated by TCRdb to 2020 to 2022). Describing the broader study: The collaborator samples originated in the United States, Italy and Spain and spanned the acute and convalescent phases of COVID-19. The prospective study material was composed of cDNA or gDNA derived from T cells, B-cell-depleted T cells, or PBMCs. The dataset comprised deeply sampled blood TCRbeta repertoires from subjects exposed to, actively infected with, or recovered from COVID-19. The repertoires were released in a freely available public database meant as a resource for research on the immune response to SARS-CoV-2. The samples were drawn from the first 160 participants of the ongoing ImmuneRACE study and from some 1,300 subjects provided by 6 global collaborators. Nearly every sample came with metadata listing a de-identified subject ID, COVID-19 status, age in years and sex. HLA class I and class II types, where available, came from metadata supplied by the sample provider rather than from assay-based typing.

CDR1 and CDR2 (SGHAT, FQNNGV) derive from the germline V gene. V is cut back by 4 bases and J by 5 bases, with 13 bases in the junction unmatched. The CDR3 has 16 amino acids, counting the end cysteine and phenylalanine. Only the CDR3 DNA is retained, 48 bases long and in frame from the first base. Paper-wide results and their limitations: The quantity of clinical and demographic metadata differed by source and by participant and was supplied without curation.

The collaborating institutions used their own protocols to collect whole blood in K2EDTA tubes. For TCRbeta analysis, collaborators shipped samples in one of three forms: frozen whole blood, isolated PBMCs, or DNA extracted from either of those sample types. TCRbeta CDR3 regions were amplified from genomic DNA using the immunoSEQ Assay, a bias-controlled multiplex PCR. The original methods were these. Nucleated cell counts per sample were estimated from amplification of reference gene primers within the assay. To quantify the absolute abundance of each unique TCRbeta CDR3 rearrangement, sequence reads were collapsed and filtered. For each sample, productive Simpson clonality was calculated by taking the square root of Simpson's diversity index across productive rearrangements. This immuneACCESS table, as held by TCRdb, lists in-frame sequences with V and J called but not all clones. Of the missing ones, under half trace to an unresolved V gene in checked studies; the others have no known cause. V and J calls and clone size are those listed in that table; D and trimming were worked out from the DNA. The sample records 150,000 to 200,000 clones, more than 75% of which are singletons. In total, the top ten clones hold 15% to 20% of the sample.

The TCR sequence derives from a man aged 60-69 years with active or convalescent COVID-19. The chain links TRBV11-2 with TRBJ2-5, and 7 bases in between align with TRBD2. The sequenced sample was peripheral blood. The CDR3 here reads CASSSPIAGVWETQYF. In nucleotide form, the sequence is TGTGCCAGCAGCTCCCCCATCGCGGGGGTCTGGGAGACCCAGTACTTC.